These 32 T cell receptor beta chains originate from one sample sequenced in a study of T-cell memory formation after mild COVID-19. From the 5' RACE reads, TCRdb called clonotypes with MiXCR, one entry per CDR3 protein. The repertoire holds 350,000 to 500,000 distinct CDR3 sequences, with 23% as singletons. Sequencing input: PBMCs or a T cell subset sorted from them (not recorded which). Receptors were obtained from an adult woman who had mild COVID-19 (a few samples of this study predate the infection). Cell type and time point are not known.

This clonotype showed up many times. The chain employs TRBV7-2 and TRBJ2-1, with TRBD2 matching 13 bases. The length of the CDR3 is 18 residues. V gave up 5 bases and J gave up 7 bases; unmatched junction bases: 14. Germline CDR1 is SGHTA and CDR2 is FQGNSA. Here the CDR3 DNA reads TGTGCCAGCAGCCCGCCACTAGCGGGAGGGCCTTCGTGGAATGAGCAGTTCTTC. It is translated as CASSPPLAGGPSWNEQFF. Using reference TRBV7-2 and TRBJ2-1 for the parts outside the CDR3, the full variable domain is GAGVSQSPSNKVTEKGKDVELRCDPISGHTALYWYRQSLGQGLEFLIYFQGNSAPDKSGLPSDRFSAERTGGSVSTLTIQRTQQEDSAVYLCASSPPLAGGPSWNEQFFGPGTRLTVL.

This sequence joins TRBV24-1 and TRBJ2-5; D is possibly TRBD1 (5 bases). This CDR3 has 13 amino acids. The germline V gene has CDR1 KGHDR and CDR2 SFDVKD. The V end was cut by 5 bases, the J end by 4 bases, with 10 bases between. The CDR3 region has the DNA TGTGCCACCAGTGGCGACAGCCGAGAGACCCAGTACTTC. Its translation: CATSGDSRETQYF.

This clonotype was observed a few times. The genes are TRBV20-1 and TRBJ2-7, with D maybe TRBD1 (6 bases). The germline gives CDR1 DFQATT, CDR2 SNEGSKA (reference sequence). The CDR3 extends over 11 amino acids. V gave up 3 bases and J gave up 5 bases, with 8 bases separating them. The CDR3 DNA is TGCAGTGCTAGCAGGGGAAACGAGCAGTACTTC. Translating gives CSASRGNEQYF.

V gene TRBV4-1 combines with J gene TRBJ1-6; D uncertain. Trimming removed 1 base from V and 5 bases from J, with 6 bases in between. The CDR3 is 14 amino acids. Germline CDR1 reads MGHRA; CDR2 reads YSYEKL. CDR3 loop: CASSQVPDNSPLHF. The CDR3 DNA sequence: TGCGCCAGCAGCCAAGTACCCGATAATTCACCCCTCCACTTT.

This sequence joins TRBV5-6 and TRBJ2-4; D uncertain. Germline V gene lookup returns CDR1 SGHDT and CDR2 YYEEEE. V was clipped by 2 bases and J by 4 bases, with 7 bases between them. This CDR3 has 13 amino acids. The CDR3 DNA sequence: TGTGCCAGCAGCTTCGGCCAGAAAAACATTCAGTACTTC. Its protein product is CASSFGQKNIQYF.

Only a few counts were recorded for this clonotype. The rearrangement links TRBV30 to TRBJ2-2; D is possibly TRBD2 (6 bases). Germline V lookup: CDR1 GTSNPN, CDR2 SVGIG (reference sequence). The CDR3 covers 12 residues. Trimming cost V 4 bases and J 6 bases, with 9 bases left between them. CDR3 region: CAWNWGAGELFF. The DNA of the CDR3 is TGTGCCTGGAACTGGGGGGCCGGGGAGCTGTTTTTT.

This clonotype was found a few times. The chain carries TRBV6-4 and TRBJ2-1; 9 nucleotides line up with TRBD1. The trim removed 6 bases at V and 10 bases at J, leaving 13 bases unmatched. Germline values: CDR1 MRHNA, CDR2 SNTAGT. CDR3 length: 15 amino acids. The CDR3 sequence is CASRPGTGWMSEQFF. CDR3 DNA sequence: TGTGCCAGCAGACCCGGGACAGGGTGGATGTCGGAGCAGTTCTTC.

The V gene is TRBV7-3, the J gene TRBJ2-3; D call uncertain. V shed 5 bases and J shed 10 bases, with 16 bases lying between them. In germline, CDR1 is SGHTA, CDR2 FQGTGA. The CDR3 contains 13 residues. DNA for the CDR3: TGTGCCAGCAGCCCAAGCCCCAACCGGGCGCAGTATTTT. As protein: CASSPSPNRAQYF.

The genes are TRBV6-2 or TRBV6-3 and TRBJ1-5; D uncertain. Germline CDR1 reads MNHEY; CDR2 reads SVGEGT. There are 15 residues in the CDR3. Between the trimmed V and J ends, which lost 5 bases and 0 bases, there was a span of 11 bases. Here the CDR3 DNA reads TGTGCCAGCAGTCGGACGGTTTATAGCAATCAGCCCCAGCATTTT. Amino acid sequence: CASSRTVYSNQPQHF.

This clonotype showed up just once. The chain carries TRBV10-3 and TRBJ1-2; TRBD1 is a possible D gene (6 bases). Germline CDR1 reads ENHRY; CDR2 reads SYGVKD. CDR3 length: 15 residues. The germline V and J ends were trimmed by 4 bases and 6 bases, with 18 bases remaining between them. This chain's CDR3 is CAISVVDSLLNGYTF. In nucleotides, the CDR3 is TGTGCCATCAGTGTGGTGGACAGCCTGCTGAATGGCTACACCTTC.

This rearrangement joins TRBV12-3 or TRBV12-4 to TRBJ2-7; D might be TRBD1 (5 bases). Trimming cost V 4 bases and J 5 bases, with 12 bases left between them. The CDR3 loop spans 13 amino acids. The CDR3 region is CASSSTAQDEQYF. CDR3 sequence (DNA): TGTGCCAGCAGTTCGACAGCTCAGGACGAGCAGTACTTC.

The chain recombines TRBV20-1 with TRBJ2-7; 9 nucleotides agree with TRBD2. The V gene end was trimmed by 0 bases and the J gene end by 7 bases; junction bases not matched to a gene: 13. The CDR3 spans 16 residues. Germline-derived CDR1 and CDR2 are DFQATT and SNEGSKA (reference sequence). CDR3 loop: CSARDPGTSYHLEQYF. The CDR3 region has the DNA TGCAGTGCTAGAGATCCTGGGACTAGCTATCACTTGGAGCAGTACTTC.

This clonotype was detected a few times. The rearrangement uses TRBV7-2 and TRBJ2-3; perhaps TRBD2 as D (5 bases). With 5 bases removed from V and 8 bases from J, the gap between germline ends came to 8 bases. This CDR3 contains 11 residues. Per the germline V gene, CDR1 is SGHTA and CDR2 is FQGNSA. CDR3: CASSRAGTQYF. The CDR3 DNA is TGTGCCAGCAGCCGGGCGGGTACGCAGTATTTT.

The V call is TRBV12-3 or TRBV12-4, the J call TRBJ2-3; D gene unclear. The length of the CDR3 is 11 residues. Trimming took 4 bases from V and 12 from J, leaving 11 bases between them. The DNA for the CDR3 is TGTGCCAGCAGTTCCTTTTACCTCCAGTATTTT. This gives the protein CASSSFYLQYF.

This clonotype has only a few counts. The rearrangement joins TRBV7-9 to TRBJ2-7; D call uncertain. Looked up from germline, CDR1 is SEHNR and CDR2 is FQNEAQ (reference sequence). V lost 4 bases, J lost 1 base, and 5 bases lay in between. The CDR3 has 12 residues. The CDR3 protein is CASSWESYEQYF. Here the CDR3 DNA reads TGTGCCAGCAGCTGGGAATCCTACGAGCAGTACTTC.

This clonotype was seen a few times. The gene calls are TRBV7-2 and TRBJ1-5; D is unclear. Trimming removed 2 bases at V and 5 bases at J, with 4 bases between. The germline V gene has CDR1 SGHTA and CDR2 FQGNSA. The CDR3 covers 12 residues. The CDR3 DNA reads TGTGCCAGCAGCTTAAAGGATCAGCCCCAGCATTTT. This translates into CASSLKDQPQHF.

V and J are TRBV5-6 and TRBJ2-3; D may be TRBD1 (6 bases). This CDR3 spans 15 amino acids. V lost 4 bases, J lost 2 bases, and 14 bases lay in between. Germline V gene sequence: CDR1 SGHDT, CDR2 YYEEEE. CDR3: CASSTGHKHTDTQYF. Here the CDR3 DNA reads TGTGCCAGCAGCACGGGACATAAACACACAGATACGCAGTATTTT.

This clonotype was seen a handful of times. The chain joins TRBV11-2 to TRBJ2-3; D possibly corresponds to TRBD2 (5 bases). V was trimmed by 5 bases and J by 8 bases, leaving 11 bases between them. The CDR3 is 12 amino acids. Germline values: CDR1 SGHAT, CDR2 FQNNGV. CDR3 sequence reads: CASSPGWGTQYF. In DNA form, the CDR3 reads TGTGCCAGCAGCCCGGGGTGGGGTACGCAGTATTTT.

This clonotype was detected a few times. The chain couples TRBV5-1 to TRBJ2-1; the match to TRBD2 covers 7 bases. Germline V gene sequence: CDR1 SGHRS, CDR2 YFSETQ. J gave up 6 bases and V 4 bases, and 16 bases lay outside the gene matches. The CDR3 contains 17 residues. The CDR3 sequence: CASSVGLLRDGGNEQFF. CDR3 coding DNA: TGCGCCAGCAGCGTGGGACTACTGAGGGATGGTGGCAATGAGCAGTTCTTC.

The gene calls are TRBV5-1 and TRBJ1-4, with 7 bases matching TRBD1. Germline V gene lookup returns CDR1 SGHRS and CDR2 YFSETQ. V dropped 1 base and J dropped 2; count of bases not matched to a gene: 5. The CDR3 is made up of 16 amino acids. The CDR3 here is CASSLRTGGTNEKLFF. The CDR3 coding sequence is TGCGCCAGCAGCTTGAGGACAGGTGGCACTAATGAAAAACTGTTTTTT.

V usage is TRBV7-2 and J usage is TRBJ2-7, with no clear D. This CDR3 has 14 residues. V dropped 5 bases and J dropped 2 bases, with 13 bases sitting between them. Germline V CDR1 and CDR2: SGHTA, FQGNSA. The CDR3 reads CASSRTTSTYEQYF. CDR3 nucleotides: TGTGCCAGCAGCCGTACGACAAGCACCTACGAGCAGTACTTC.

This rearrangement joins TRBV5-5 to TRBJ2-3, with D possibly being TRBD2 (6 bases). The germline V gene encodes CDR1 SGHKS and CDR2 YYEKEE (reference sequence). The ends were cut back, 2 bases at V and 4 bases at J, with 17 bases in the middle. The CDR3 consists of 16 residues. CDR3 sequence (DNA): TGTGCCAGCAGCTTCGGTAGCGGCGTTAATTCAGATACGCAGTATTTT. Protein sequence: CASSFGSGVNSDTQYF.

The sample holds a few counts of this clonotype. The CDR3 protein is CATSRTGRGRGNYGYTF. CDR3 DNA sequence: TGTGCCACCAGCAGAACAGGGAGAGGGCGAGGGAACTATGGCTACACCTTC. The rearrangement joins TRBV15 to TRBJ1-2; D might be TRBD1 (6 bases). Germline-derived CDR1 and CDR2 are LNHNV and YYDKDF (reference sequence). The CDR3 runs 17 residues. The germline V and J ends were trimmed by 2 bases and 2 bases, with 18 bases remaining between them.

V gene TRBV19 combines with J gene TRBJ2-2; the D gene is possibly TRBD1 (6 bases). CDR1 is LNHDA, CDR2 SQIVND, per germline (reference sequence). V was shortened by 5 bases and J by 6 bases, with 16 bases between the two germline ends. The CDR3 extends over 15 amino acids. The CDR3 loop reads CASSFGQGLPGELFF. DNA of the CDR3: TGTGCCAGTAGTTTTGGCCAGGGGTTGCCCGGGGAGCTGTTTTTT.

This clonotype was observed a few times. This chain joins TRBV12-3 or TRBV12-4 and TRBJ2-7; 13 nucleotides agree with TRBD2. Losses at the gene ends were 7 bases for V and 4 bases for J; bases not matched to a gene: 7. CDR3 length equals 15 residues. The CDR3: CASTSLAGGIYEQYF. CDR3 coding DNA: TGTGCCAGCACCTCACTAGCGGGAGGGATATACGAGCAGTACTTC.

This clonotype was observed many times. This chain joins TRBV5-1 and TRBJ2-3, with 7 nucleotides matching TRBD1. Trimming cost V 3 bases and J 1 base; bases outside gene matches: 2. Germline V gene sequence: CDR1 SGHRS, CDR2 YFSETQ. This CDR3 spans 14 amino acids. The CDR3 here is CASSSDRGTDTQYF. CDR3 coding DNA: TGCGCCAGCAGCTCAGACAGGGGCACAGATACGCAGTATTTT.

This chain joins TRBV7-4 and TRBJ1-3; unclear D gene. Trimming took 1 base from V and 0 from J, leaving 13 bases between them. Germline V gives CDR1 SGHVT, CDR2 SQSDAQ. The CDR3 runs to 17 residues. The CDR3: CASSLEGPDRSGNTIYF. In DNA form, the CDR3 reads TGTGCCAGCAGCTTAGAAGGCCCCGACCGCTCTGGAAACACCATATATTTT.

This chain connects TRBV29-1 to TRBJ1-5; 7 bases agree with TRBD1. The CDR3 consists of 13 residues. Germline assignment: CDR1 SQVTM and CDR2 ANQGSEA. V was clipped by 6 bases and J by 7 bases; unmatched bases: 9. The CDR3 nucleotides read TGCAGCGTCGGGGACAGCCTAGACCAGCCCCAGCATTTT. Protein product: CSVGDSLDQPQHF. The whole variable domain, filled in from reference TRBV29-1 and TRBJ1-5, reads SAVISQKPSRDICQRGTSLTIQCQVDSQVTMMFWYRQQPGQSLTLIATANQGSEATYESGFVIDKFPISRPNLTFSTLTVSNMSPEDSSIYLCSVGDSLDQPQHFGDGTRLSIL.

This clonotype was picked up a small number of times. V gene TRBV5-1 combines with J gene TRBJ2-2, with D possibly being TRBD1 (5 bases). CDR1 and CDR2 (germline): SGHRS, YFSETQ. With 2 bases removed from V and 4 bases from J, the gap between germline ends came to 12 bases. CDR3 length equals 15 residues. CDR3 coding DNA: TGCGCCAGCAGCTTACGACAGCTAACCACCGGGGAGCTGTTTTTT. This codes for CASSLRQLTTGELFF.

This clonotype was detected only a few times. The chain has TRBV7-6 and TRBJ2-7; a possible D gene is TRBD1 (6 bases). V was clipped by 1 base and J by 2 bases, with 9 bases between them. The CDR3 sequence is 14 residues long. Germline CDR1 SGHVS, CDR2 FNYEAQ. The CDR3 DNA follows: TGTGCCAGCAGCTTAGGCAGGGGAGCCTACGAGCAGTACTTC. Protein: CASSLGRGAYEQYF.

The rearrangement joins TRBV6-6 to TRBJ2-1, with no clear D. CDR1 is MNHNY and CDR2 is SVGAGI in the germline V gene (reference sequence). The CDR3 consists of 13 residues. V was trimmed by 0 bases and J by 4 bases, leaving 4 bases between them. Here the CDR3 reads CASSYSRYNEQFF. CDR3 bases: TGTGCCAGCAGTTACTCCAGATACAATGAGCAGTTCTTC.

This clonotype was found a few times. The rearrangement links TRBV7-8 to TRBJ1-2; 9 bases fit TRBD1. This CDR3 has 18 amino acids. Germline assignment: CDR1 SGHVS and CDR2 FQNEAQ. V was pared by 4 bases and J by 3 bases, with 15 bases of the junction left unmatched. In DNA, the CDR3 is TGTGCCAGCAGCTCGTTAGGGGGAAACAGGGGGCGCGACTATGGCTACACCTTC. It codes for CASSSLGGNRGRDYGYTF.